The present TCR beta chain was sequenced within a study of blood T cell repertoires in COVID-19. Study details: From the United States, Italy and Spain came samples of acute and convalescent COVID-19. PBMCs, B-cell-depleted T cells, or T cells provided the cDNA or gDNA that made up the material.

Seattle's enrolled individuals joined amid active infection and were then monitored longitudinally. As handled by the study authors: Using reference gene primer amplification, nucleated cell counts were estimated. Profiling relied on immunoSEQ multiplex PCR, and the TCRdb table lists in-frame clones only, not all of them. From that table come the V and J calls and clone size; the DNA was used to work out D and trimming. Altogether 200,000 to 250,000 clones are present, about 81% being singletons, with the ten largest covering roughly 8%. This CDR3 has 14 residues. Deletions cut 4 bases from V and 4 bases from J, with 13 bases between. Germline V gene lookup returns CDR1 SEHNR and CDR2 FQNEAQ (reference sequence).

This chain uses TRBV7-9 with TRBJ1-1; no clear D. The sequencing input was peripheral blood. The TCR comes from a woman of 80 years or more with COVID-19, enrolled during active disease. Here the CDR3 DNA reads TGTGCCAGCAGCTCGTTGTCGGTAAGCACTGAAGCTTTCTTT. It translates to CASSSLSVSTEAFF.